This TCR beta chain was recovered during a study of cytomegalovirus exposure and HLA in healthy donors. Study-level results: DRB1 showed the most TCR associations and HLA-C the fewest in a later analysis, as rates varied by HLA locus.

A remark on this clone: Its antigen is not identified.

The CDR3 loop spans 14 amino acids. Germline lookup yields CDR1 SNHLY and CDR2 FYNNEI. The V and J ends lost 5 bases and 2 bases, in that order; junction bases with no gene match: 5. Unrecorded immune exposures were likely, despite nominal health at sampling. PCR employed 60 Vbeta and 13 Jbeta primers. Produced via immunoSEQ multiplex PCR; TCRdb's table is partial and in-frame only. The sample holds 130,000 or so clones, roughly four fifths seen once. Sequencing used PBMCs. The sequence derives from a woman under 30 in good health and CMV-seronegative. The J gene is TRBJ2-5, the V gene TRBV2; 7 nucleotides align to TRBD2. The CDR3 here is CASSMERGQETQYF. CDR3 coding DNA: TGTGCCAGCAGTATGGAGCGGGGACAAGAGACCCAGTACTTC.